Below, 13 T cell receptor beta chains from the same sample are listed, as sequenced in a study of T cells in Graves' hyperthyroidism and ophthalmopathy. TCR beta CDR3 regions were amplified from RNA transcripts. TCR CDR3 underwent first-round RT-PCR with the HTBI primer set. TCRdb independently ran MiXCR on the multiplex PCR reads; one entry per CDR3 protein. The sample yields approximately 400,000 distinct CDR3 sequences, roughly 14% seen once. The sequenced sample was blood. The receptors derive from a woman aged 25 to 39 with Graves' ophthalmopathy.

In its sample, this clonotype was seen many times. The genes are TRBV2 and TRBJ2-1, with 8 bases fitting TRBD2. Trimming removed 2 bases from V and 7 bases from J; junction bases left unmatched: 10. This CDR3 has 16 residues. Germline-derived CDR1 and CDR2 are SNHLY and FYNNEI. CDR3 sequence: CASSELRRGAGNEQFF. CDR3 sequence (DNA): TGTGCCAGCAGTGAATTAAGGCGGGGGGCGGGGAATGAGCAGTTCTTC. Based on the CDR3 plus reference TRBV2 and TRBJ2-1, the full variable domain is EPEVTQTPSHQVTQMGQEVILRCVPISNHLYFYWYRQILGQKVEFLVSFYNNEISEKSEIFDDQFSVERPDGSNFTLKIRSTKLEDSAMYFCASSELRRGAGNEQFFGPGTRLTVL.

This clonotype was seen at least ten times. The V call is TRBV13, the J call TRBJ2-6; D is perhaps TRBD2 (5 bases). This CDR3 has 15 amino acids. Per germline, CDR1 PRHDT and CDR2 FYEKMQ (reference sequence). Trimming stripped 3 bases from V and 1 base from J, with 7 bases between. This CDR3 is CASSFRRSGANVLTF. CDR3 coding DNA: TGTGCCAGCAGCTTCCGGAGGTCTGGGGCCAACGTCCTGACTTTC. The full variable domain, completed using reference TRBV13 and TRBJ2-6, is AAGVIQSPRHLIKEKRETATLKCYPIPRHDTVYWYQQGPGQDPQFLISFYEKMQSDKGSIPDRFSAQQFSDYHSELNMSSLELGDSALYFCASSFRRSGANVLTFGAGSRLTVL.

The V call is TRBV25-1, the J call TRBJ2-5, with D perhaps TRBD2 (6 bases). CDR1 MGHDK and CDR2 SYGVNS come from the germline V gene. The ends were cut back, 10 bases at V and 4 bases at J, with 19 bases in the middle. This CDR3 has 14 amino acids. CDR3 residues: CATLSGEGVETQYF. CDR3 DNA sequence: TGTGCCACCCTGTCGGGGGAAGGGGTAGAGACCCAGTACTTC.

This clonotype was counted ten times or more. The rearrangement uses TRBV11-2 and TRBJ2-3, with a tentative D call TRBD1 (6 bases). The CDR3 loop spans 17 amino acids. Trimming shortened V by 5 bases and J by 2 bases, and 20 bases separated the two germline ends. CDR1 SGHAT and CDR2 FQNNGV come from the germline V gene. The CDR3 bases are TGTGCCAGCAGCAGATCTCATAGGGGGTACTCCACAGATACGCAGTATTTT. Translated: CASSRSHRGYSTDTQYF.

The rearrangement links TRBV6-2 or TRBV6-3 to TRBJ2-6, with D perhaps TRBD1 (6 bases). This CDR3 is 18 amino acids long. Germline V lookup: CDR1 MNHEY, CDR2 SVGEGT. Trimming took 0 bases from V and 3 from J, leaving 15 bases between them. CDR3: CASSYSRGGAYGANVLTF. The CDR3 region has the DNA TGTGCCAGCAGTTACTCTAGAGGGGGTGCGTATGGGGCCAACGTCCTGACTTTC.

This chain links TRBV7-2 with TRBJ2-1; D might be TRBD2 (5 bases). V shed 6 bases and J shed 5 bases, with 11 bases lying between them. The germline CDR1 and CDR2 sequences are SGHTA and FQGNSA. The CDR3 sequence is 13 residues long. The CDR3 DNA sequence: TGTGCCAGCAGTAGCGAGATGAACAATGAGCAGTTCTTC. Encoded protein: CASSSEMNNEQFF.

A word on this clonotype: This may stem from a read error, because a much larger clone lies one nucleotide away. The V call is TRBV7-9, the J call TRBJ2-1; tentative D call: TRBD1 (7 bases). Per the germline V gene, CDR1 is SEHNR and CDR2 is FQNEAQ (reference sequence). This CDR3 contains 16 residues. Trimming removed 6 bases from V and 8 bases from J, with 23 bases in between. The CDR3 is CASRTGGQPGSDEQFF. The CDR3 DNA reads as TGTGCCAGCAGAACCGGGGGACAGCCGGGTAGCGATGAGCAGTTCTTC.

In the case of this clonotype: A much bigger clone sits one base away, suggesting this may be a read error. This CDR3 is CATRRDAETQYF. CDR3 in DNA: TGTGCCACCCGCAGAGATGCGGAGACCCAGTACTTC. This chain connects TRBV15 to TRBJ2-5, with D uncertain. Germline CDR1 LNHNV, CDR2 YYDKDF (reference sequence). The CDR3 extends over 12 amino acids.

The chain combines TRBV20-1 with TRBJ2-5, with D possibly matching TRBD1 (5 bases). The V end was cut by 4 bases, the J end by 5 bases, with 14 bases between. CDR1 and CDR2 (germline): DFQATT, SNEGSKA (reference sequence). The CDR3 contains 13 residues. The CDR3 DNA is TGCAGTGCTAATCAGGGTCTCGGCGAGACCCAGTACTTC. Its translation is CSANQGLGETQYF.

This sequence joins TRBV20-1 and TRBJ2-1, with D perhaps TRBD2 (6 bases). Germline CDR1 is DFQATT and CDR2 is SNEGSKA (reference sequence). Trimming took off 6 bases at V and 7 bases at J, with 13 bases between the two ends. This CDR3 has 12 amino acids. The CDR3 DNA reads TGCAGTGCCCCGGACTACCTTAATGAGCAGTTCTTC. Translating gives CSAPDYLNEQFF.

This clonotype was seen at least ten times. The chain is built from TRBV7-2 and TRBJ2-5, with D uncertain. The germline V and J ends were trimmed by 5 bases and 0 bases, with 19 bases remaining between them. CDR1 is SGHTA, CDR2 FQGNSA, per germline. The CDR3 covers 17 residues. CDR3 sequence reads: CASSPYPSDPYQETQYF. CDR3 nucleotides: TGTGCCAGCAGCCCCTACCCTAGTGACCCGTACCAAGAGACCCAGTACTTC.

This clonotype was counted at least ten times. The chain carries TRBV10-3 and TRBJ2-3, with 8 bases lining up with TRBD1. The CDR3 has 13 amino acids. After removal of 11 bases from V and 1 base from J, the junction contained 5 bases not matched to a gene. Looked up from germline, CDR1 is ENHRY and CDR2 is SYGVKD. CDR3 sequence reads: CAAVGQGTDTQYF. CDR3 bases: TGTGCCGCGGTGGGACAGGGCACAGATACGCAGTATTTT.

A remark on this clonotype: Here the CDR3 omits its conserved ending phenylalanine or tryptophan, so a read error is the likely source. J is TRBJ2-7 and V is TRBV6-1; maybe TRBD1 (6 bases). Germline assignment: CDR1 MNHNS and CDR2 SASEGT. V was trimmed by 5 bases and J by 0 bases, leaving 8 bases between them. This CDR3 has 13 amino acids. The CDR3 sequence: CASSRDISYEQYL. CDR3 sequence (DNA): TGTGCCAGCAGTAGGGACATCTCCTACGAGCAGTACCTC.